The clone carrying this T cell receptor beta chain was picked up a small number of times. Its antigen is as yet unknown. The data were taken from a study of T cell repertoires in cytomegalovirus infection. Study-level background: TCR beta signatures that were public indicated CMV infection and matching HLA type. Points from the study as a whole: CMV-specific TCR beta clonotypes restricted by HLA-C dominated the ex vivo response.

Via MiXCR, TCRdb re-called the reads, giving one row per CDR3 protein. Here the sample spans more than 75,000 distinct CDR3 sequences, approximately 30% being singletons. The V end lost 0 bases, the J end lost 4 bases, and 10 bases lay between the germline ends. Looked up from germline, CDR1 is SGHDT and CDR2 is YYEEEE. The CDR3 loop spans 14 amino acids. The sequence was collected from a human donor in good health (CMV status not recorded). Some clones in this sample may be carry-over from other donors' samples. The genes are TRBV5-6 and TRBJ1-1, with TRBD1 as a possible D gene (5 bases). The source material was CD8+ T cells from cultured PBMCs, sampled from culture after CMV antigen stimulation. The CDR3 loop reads CASSLGGASTEAFF. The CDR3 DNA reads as TGTGCCAGCAGCTTGGGGGGCGCGAGCACTGAAGCTTTCTTT. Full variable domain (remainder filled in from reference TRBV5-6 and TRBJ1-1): DAGVTQSPTHLIKTRGQQVTLRCSPKSGHDTVSWYQQALGQGPQFIFQYYEEEERQRGNFPDRFSGHQFPNYSSELNVNALLLGDSALYLCASSLGGASTEAFFGQGTRLTVV.